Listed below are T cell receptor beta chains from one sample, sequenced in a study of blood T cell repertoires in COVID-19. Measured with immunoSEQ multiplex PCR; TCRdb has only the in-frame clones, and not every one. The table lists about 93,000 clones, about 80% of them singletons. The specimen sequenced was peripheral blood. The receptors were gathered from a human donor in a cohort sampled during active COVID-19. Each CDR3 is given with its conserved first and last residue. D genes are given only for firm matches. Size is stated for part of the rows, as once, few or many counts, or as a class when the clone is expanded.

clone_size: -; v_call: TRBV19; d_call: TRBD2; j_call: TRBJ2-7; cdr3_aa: CASSRAGTSGISYEQYF; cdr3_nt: TGTGCCAGTAGTAGGGCAGGGACTAGCGGGATCTCCTACGAGCAGTACTTC
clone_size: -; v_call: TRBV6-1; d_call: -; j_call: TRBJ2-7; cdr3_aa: CASSEAESSYEQYF; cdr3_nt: TGTGCCAGCAGTGAGGCAGAAAGCTCCTACGAGCAGTACTTC
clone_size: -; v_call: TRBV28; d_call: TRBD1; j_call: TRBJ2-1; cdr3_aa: CASSSTGQKRVSYNEQFF; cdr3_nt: TGTGCCAGCAGTTCGACAGGGCAGAAGAGAGTCTCCTACAATGAGCAGTTCTTC
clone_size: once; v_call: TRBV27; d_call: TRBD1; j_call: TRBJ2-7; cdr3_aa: CASRNGRGTYEQYF; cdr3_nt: TGTGCCAGCAGAAACGGCAGGGGGACCTACGAGCAGTACTTC
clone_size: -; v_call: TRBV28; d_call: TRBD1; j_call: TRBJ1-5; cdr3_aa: CASSPPGQGVSQPQHF; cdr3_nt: TGTGCCAGCAGTCCACCGGGACAGGGTGTGAGCCAGCCCCAGCATTTT
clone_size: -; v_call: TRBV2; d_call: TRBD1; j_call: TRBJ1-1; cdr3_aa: CASSVWTGNTEAFF; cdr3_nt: TGTGCCAGCAGTGTATGGACAGGGAACACTGAAGCTTTCTTT
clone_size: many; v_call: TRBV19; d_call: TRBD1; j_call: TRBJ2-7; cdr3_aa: CASSSTTGTGGAEQYF; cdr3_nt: TGTGCCAGTAGCTCAACCACCGGGACAGGGGGCGCTGAGCAGTACTTC
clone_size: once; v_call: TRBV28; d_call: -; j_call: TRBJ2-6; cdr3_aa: CASSAPQGSGANVLTF; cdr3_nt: TGTGCCAGCAGTGCACCACAGGGATCTGGGGCCAACGTCCTGACTTTC
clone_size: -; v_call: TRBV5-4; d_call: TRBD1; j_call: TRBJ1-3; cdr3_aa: CASSLGTGTGNTIYF; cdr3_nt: TGTGCCAGCAGCTTGGGGACAGGGACTGGAAACACCATATATTTT
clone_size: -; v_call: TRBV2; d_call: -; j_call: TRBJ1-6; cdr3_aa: CASSVDSPSYSPLHF; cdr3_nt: TGTGCCAGCAGTGTCGACAGTCCGAGCTATTCACCCCTCCACTTT
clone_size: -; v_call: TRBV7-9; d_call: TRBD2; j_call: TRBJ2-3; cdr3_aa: CASSQGTSGRDTQYF; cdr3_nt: TGTGCCAGCAGCCAGGGGACTAGCGGAAGAGATACGCAGTATTTT
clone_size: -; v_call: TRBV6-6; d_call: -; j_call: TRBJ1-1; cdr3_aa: CASSYSDWREAFF; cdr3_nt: TGTGCCAGCAGTTACTCGGACTGGAGAGAGGCTTTCTTT
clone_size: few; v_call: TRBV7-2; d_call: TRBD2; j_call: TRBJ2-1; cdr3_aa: CASSLAAGLAEQFF; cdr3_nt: TGTGCCAGCAGCTTAGCTGCCGGACTAGCCGAGCAGTTCTTC
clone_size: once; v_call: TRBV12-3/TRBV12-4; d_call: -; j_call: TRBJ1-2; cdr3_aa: CASSLAPGGGYTF; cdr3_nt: TGTGCCAGCAGTTTAGCCCCGGGGGGTGGCTACACCTTC
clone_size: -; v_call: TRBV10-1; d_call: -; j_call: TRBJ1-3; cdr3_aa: CASSPSYGFRDTIYF; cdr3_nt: TGCGCCAGCAGTCCCAGTTACGGGTTTCGGGACACCATATATTTT
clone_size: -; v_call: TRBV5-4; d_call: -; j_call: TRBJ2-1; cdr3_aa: CASSQGGIHNEQFF; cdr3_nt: TGTGCCAGCAGTCAGGGGGGAATCCACAATGAGCAGTTCTTC
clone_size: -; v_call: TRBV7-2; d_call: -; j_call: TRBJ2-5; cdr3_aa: CASSLISQETQYF; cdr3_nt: TGTGCCAGCAGCTTAATCAGCCAAGAGACCCAGTACTTC
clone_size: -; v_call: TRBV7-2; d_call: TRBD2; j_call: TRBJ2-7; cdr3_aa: CASSSGLAGALEYF; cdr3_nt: TGTGCCAGCAGCTCAGGTCTAGCGGGGGCCCTCGAGTACTTC
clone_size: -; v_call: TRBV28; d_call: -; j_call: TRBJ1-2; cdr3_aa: CASSTDYGYTF; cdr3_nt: TGTGCCAGCAGCACAGACTATGGCTACACCTTC
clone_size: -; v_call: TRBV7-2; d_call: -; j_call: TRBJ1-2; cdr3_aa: CASSFNSYGYTF; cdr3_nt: TGTGCCAGCAGCTTTAACAGCTATGGCTACACCTTC
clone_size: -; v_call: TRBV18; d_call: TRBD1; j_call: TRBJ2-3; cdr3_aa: CASSRGQGRTDTQYF; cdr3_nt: TGTGCCAGCTCACGGGGACAGGGGCGAACAGATACGCAGTATTTT
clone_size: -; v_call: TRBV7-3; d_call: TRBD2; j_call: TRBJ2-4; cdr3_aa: CASSETSGSNIQYF; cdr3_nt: TGTGCCAGCAGCGAGACTAGCGGGAGTAACATTCAGTACTTC
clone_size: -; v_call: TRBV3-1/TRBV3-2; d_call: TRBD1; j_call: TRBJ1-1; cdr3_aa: CASSVSGGRSFF; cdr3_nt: TGTGCCAGCAGCGTTTCAGGGGGCAGGTCTTTCTTT
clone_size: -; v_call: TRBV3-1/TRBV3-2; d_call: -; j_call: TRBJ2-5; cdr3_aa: CASSQEGPGQETQYF; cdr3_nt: TGTGCCAGCAGCCAAGAAGGCCCAGGCCAAGAGACCCAGTACTTC
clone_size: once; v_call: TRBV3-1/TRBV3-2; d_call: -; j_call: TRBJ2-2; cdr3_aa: CASSLGRGQFFTGELFF; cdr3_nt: TGTGCCAGCAGCCTGGGCAGGGGCCAATTTTTCACCGGGGAGCTGTTTTTT
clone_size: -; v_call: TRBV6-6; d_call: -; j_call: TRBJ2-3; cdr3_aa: CASSYGGGADTQYF; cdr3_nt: TGTGCCAGCAGTTATGGGGGAGGCGCAGATACGCAGTATTTT
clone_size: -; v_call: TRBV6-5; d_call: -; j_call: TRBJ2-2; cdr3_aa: CASSYWAYTGELFF; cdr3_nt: TGTGCCAGCAGTTACTGGGCATACACCGGGGAGCTGTTTTTT
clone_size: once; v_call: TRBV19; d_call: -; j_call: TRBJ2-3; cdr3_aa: CASSPPRGVVDTDTQYF; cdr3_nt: TGTGCCAGTAGTCCGCCCCGCGGGGTAGTGGACACAGATACGCAGTATTTT
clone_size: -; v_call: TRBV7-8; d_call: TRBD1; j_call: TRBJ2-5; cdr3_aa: CASSFSGGRRETQYF; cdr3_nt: TGTGCCAGCAGCTTCTCAGGGGGTCGGAGAGAGACCCAGTACTTC
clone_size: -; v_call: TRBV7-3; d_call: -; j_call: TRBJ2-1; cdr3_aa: CASSPGVAWSNEQFF; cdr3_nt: TGTGCCAGCAGCCCGGGAGTAGCCTGGTCCAATGAGCAGTTCTTC
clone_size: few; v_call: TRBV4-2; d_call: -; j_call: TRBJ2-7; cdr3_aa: CASSQDLEYEQYF; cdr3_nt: TGTGCCAGCAGCCAAGATTTAGAGTACGAGCAGTACTTC
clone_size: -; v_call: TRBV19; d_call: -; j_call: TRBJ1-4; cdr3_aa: CASSQPGAQEKLFF; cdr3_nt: TGTGCCAGTAGCCAACCAGGGGCCCAGGAAAAACTGTTTTTT
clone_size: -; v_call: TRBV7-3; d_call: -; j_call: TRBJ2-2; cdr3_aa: CASSLYGWRQRNTGELFF; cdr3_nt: TGTGCCAGCAGCTTATACGGCTGGAGACAGAGGAACACCGGGGAGCTGTTTTTT
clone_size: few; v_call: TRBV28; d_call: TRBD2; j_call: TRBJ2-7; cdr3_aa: CASSGLGGVYEQYF; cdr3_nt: TGTGCCTCCAGCGGTTTGGGGGGGGTGTACGAGCAGTACTTC
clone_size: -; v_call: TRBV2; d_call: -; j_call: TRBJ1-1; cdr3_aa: CASSEGSRGTEAFF; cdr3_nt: TGTGCCAGCAGTGAAGGGTCAAGGGGCACTGAAGCTTTCTTT
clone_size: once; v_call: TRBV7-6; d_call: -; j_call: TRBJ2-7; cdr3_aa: CASSLAAGTGYEQYF; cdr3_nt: TGTGCCAGCAGCTTAGCCGCGGGCACTGGCTACGAGCAGTACTTC
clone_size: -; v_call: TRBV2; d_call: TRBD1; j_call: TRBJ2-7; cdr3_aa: CASSTEQGIRQYF; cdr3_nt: TGTGCCAGCAGTACCGAACAGGGGATAAGGCAGTACTTC
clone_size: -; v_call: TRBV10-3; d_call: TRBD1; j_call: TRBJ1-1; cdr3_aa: CAISDLDRAGTEAFF; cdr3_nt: TGTGCCATCAGTGACTTGGACAGGGCGGGCACTGAAGCTTTCTTT
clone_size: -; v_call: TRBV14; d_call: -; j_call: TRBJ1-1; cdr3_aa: CASSQGFVEAFF; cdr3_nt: TGTGCCAGCAGCCAGGGCTTTGTTGAAGCTTTCTTT
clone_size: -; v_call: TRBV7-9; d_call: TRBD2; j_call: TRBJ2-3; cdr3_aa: CASSYRLAGGGTDTQYF; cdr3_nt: TGTGCCAGCAGCTACCGACTAGCGGGAGGAGGTACAGATACGCAGTATTTT
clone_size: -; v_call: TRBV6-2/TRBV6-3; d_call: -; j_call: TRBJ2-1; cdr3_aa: CASSYSTDGTVGGRSYNEQFF; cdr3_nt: TGTGCCAGCAGTTACAGTACAGATGGGACAGTCGGCGGGAGGAGCTACAATGAGCAGTTCTTC
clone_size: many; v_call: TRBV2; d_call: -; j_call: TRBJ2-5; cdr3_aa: CASRTVPGETQYF; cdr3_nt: TGTGCCAGCCGGACAGTGCCGGGGGAGACCCAGTACTTC
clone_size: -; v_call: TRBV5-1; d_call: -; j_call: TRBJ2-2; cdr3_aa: CASSSQGGGELFF; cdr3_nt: TGCGCCAGCAGCTCGCAAGGGGGCGGGGAGCTGTTTTTT
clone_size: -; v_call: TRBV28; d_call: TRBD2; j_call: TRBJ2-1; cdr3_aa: CASSTPGGPVNEQFF; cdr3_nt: TGTGCCAGCTCAACCCCGGGAGGGCCAGTCAATGAGCAGTTCTTC
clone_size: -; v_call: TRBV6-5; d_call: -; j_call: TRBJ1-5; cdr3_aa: CAIAPVGARNANF; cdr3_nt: TGTGCCATCGCACCAGTAGGGGCCAGGAACGCTAATTTT
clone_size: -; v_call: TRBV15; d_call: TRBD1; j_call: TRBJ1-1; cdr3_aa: CATSSGTGGWEAFF; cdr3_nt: TGTGCCACCAGCAGCGGAACAGGGGGCTGGGAAGCTTTCTTT
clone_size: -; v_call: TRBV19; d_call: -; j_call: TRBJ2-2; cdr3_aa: CASSLSSKNTGELFF; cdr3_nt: TGTGCCAGTAGCTTGAGTTCCAAGAACACCGGGGAGCTGTTTTTT
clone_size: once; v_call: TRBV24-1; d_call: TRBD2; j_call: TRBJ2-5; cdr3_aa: CATGGVETQYF; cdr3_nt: TGTGCCACCGGGGGGGTTGAGACCCAGTACTTC
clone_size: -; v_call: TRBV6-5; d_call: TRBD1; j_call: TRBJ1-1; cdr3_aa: CASTRRDRDAVAFF; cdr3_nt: TGTGCCAGCACCCGAAGGGACAGGGACGCTGTAGCTTTCTTT
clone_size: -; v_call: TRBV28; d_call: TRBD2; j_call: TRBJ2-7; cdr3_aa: CASSGGVNSGTYEQYF; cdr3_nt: TGTGCCAGCAGCGGAGGGGTGAATAGCGGGACCTACGAGCAGTACTTC
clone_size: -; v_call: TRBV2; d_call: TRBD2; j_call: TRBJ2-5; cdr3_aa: CASSDISGITETQYF; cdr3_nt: TGTGCCAGCAGTGACATTAGCGGGATAACAGAGACCCAGTACTTC
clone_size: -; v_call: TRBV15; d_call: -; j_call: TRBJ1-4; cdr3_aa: CATSRDHSMPLTNEKLFF; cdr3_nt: TGTGCCACCAGCAGAGATCACAGCATGCCTTTAACTAATGAAAAACTGTTTTTT
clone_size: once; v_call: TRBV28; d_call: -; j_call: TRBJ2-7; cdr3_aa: CASSLSTSQYF; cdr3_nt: TGTGCCAGCAGTTTGTCTACGTCGCAGTACTTC